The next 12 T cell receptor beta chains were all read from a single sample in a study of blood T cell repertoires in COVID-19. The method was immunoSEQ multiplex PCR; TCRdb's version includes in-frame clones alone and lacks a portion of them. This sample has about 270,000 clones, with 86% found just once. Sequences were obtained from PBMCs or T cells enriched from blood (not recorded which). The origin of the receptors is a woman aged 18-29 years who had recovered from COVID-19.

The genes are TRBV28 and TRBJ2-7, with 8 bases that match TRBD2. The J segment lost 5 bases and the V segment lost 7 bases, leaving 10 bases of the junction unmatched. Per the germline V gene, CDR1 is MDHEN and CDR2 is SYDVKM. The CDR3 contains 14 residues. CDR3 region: CASTLGLAGDEQYF. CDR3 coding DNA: TGTGCCAGCACCTTGGGTCTAGCGGGTGACGAGCAGTACTTC.

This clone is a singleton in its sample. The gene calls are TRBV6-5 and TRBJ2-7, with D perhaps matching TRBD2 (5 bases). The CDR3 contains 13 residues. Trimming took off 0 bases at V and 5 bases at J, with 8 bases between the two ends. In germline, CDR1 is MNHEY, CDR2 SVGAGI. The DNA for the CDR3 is TGTGCCAGCAGTTACTCGAGGGTGCACGAGCAGTACTTC. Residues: CASSYSRVHEQYF.

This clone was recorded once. In DNA, the CDR3 is TGTGCCAGCACCGGACAGAACAATGAGCAGTTCTTC. Its translation is CASTGQNNEQFF. This rearrangement joins TRBV6-5 to TRBJ2-1, with TRBD1 as a possible D gene (6 bases). V was trimmed by 7 bases and J by 5 bases, leaving 9 bases between them. Germline values: CDR1 MNHEY, CDR2 SVGAGI. The CDR3 totals 12 residues.

The CDR3 reads CASRTHPGTTNTGELFF. CDR3 nucleotide sequence: TGTGCCAGCAGAACCCACCCCGGGACAACGAACACCGGGGAGCTGTTTTTT. V and J are TRBV28 and TRBJ2-2, with a tentative D call TRBD1 (6 bases). The CDR3 has 17 residues. Between the trimmed V and J ends, which lost 6 bases and 0 bases, there was a span of 17 bases. Germline CDR1 and CDR2: MDHEN and SYDVKM.

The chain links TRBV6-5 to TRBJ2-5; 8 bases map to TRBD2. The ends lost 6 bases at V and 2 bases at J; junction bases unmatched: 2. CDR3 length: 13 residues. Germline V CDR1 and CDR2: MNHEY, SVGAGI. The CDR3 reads CASRASGQETQYF. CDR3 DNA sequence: TGTGCCAGCAGAGCTAGCGGGCAAGAGACCCAGTACTTC.

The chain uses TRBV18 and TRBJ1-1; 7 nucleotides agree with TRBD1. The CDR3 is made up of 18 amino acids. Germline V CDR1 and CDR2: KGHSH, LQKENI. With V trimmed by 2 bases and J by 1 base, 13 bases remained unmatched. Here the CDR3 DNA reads TGTGCCAGCTCACCAATTTCTCAGGGGGAACTGCCGAACACTGAAGCTTTCTTT. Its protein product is CASSPISQGELPNTEAFF. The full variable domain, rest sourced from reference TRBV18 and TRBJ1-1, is NAGVMQNPRHLVRRRGQEARLRCSPMKGHSHVYWYRQLPEEGLKFMVYLQKENIIDESGMPKERFSAEFPKEGPSILRIQQVVRGDSAAYFCASSPISQGELPNTEAFFGQGTRLTVV.

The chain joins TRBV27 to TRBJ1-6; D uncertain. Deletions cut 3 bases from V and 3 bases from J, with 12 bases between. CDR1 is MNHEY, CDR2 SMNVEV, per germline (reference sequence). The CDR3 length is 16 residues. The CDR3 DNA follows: TGTGCCAGCAGTTTGGCCAGTCTCAACTATAATTCACCCCTCCACTTT. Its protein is CASSLASLNYNSPLHF.

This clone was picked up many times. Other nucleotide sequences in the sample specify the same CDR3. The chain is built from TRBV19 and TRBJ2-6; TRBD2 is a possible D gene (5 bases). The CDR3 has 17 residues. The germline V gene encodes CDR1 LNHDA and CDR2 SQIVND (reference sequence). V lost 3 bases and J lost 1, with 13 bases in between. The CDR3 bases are TGTGCCAGTAGTATCGGGAATGGGGTTTCTGGGGCCAACGTCCTGACTTTC. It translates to CASSIGNGVSGANVLTF.

CDR3 sequence: CASSADRYNSPLHF. The DNA of the CDR3 is TGTGCCAGCAGCGCGGACAGATATAATTCACCCCTCCACTTT. The chain links TRBV9 to TRBJ1-6, with a weak D call TRBD1 (6 bases). The V end was cut by 3 bases, the J end by 4 bases, with 8 bases between. The CDR3 covers 14 residues. CDR1 SGDLS and CDR2 YYNGEE come from the germline V gene.

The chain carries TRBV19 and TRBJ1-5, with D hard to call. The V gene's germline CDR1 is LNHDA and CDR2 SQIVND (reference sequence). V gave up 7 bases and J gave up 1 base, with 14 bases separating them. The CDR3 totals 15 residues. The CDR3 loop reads CASNPGFGSNQPQHF. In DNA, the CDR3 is TGTGCCAGTAACCCGGGTTTTGGGAGCAATCAGCCCCAGCATTTT.

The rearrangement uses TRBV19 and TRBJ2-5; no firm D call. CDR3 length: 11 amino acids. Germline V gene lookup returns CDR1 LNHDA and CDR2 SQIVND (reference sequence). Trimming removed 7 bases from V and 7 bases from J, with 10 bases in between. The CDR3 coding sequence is TGTGCCAGTATGAGTTCGGGGACCCAGTACTTC. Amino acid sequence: CASMSSGTQYF.

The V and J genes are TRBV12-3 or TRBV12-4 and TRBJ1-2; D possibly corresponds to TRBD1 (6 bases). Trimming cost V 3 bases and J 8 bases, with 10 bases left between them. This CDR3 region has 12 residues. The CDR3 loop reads CASSFGTPGYTF. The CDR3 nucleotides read TGTGCCAGCAGTTTCGGGACACCCGGCTACACCTTC.